Shown below are 21 T cell receptor beta chains from a single sample sequenced in a study of T cells in localized non-small cell lung cancer. Data came from immunoSEQ multiplex PCR; TCRdb stores just in-frame clones and leaves some out. The sample lists around 43,000 clones; around 87% were seen once. Sequenced here: peripheral blood, sampled before any cancer treatment. These receptor sequences come from a man aged 18 to 50 with stage I lung adenocarcinoma.

This clone showed up just once. The chain links TRBV5-1 to TRBJ2-2; the match to TRBD1 covers 8 bases. The V and J ends lost 3 bases and 1 base, in that order; junction bases with no gene match: 5. The CDR3 runs 16 residues. In germline, CDR1 is SGHRS, CDR2 YFSETQ. As DNA, the CDR3 is TGCGCCAGCAGCTCCCTTGGGACAGGGAACACCGGGGAGCTGTTTTTT. Translating it yields CASSSLGTGNTGELFF.

V usage is TRBV5-1 and J usage is TRBJ2-3; 9 positions match TRBD1. Trimming took 4 bases from V and 6 from J; bases not matched to a gene: 12. CDR3 length: 16 residues. Germline V CDR1 and CDR2: SGHRS, YFSETQ. The CDR3 protein is CASSPSPGQGGDTQYF. The CDR3 nucleotides are TGCGCCAGCAGCCCTTCACCGGGACAGGGTGGCGATACGCAGTATTTT.

The V call is TRBV7-3, the J call TRBJ1-6, with D maybe TRBD1 (5 bases). V lost 5 bases and J lost 3, with 11 bases in between. Looked up from germline, CDR1 is SGHTA and CDR2 is FQGTGA. The length of the CDR3 is 15 residues. CDR3 region: CASSLDGGYNSPLHF. CDR3 DNA sequence: TGTGCCAGCAGCCTGGACGGGGGCTATAATTCACCCCTCCACTTT.

The J gene is TRBJ2-5, the V gene TRBV12-5, with D possibly matching TRBD2 (5 bases). Per germline, CDR1 LGHNT and CDR2 FRNRAP. CDR3 length: 13 residues. The ends were cut back, 7 bases at V and 5 bases at J, with 14 bases in the middle. CDR3 region: CASDPGSGETQYF. The DNA for the CDR3 is TGTGCTAGTGACCCGGGGTCGGGCGAGACCCAGTACTTC.

By sample fraction, this clone is medium-sized. The V and J genes are TRBV2 and TRBJ1-1; no clear D gene. Germline CDR1 reads SNHLY; CDR2 reads FYNNEI. The CDR3 spans 10 residues. Trimming took 6 bases from V and 10 from J, leaving 9 bases between them. The CDR3 DNA reads as TGTGCCAGCAGGTCCTTTAGAGCTTTCTTT. Protein product: CASRSFRAFF.

This clone was picked up one time. The V gene is TRBV7-2, the J gene TRBJ2-3; TRBD2 matches 11 bases. J gave up 2 bases and V 1 base, and 8 bases lay outside the gene matches. The CDR3 is made up of 18 amino acids. CDR1 is SGHTA and CDR2 is FQGNSA in the germline V gene. CDR3 nucleotide sequence: TGTGCCAGCAGCTTAGATAGGGCTAGCGGGGGGTTCACAGATACGCAGTATTTT. Its translation is CASSLDRASGGFTDTQYF.

The chain recombines TRBV5-6 with TRBJ2-5; D is possibly TRBD2 (5 bases). The CDR3 is made up of 17 amino acids. Per the germline V gene, CDR1 is SGHDT and CDR2 is YYEEEE. Trimming left V 2 bases short and J 4 bases short, with 21 bases between. The CDR3 is CASSFWGRGLKGETQYF. DNA for the CDR3: TGTGCCAGCAGCTTTTGGGGTAGAGGGCTTAAAGGAGAGACCCAGTACTTC.

The CDR3 is CAWRGTGGPGELFF. In DNA form, the CDR3 reads TGTGCCTGGAGGGGGACAGGGGGCCCCGGGGAGCTGTTTTTT. This chain connects TRBV30 to TRBJ2-2, with 12 bases matching TRBD1. CDR1 is GTSNPN and CDR2 is SVGIG in the germline V gene (reference sequence). The junction had 2 bases not matched to a gene; V was cut back by 3 bases and J by 6 bases. CDR3 size: 14 residues.

The V and J genes are TRBV4-2 and TRBJ1-1; D is ambiguous. This CDR3 is built from 14 residues. Trimming left V 0 bases short and J 9 bases short, with 14 bases between. Germline CDR1 LGHNA, CDR2 YNFKEQ. For the CDR3, the DNA is TGTGCCAGCAGCCAAGACCTTTCATATGGGCAAGCTTTCTTT. Translated: CASSQDLSYGQAFF.

This clone was counted once. The rearrangement joins TRBV7-2 to TRBJ2-4; D is possibly TRBD1 (6 bases). Germline V CDR1 and CDR2: SGHTA, FQGNSA. Trimming took off 1 base at V and 1 base at J, with 14 bases between the two ends. The CDR3 runs to 17 residues. The CDR3 sequence is CASSLETGTGAKNIQYF. The CDR3 bases are TGTGCCAGCAGCTTAGAAACAGGGACCGGGGCCAAAAACATTCAGTACTTC.

CDR3 nucleotide sequence: TGTGCCAGCAGCTTAAAGGGGGCAGGGAACACTGAAGCTTTCTTT. As protein: CASSLKGAGNTEAFF. The V gene is TRBV5-6, the J gene TRBJ1-1; TRBD1 agrees at 7 bases. V dropped 2 bases and J dropped 1; count of bases not matched to a gene: 5. The CDR3 is made up of 15 amino acids. Germline V gene sequence: CDR1 SGHDT, CDR2 YYEEEE.

The chain recombines TRBV5-6 with TRBJ1-3; D is unclear. The CDR3 contains 16 residues. Germline CDR1 SGHDT, CDR2 YYEEEE. Trimming shortened V by 1 base and J by 0 bases, and 11 bases separated the two germline ends. In DNA form, the CDR3 reads TGTGCCAGCAGCTTGTCAGGACTGAGCTCTGGAAACACCATATATTTT. Encoded protein: CASSLSGLSSGNTIYF.

The rearrangement links TRBV9 to TRBJ1-3; D not resolved. Germline V gene sequence: CDR1 SGDLS, CDR2 YYNGEE. V was shortened by 3 bases and J by 4 bases, with 5 bases between the two germline ends. This CDR3 has 12 amino acids. CDR3 in DNA: TGTGCCAGCAGCGGCGGGGGAAACACCATATATTTT. Translation: CASSGGGNTIYF.

The chain has TRBV7-9 and TRBJ1-2; 7 bases align to TRBD1. CDR1 and CDR2 from the germline V gene are SEHNR and FQNEAQ (reference sequence). V lost 0 bases to trimming and J lost 8 bases; unmatched junction nucleotides: 12. This CDR3 comprises 16 residues. The DNA of the CDR3 is TGTGCCAGCAGCTTAGCCGGGACAGTCTTGAGAGGAGGCTACACCTTC. Its translation is CASSLAGTVLRGGYTF.

V is TRBV9 and J is TRBJ1-3; weak D call: TRBD1 (5 bases). The ends were cut back, 3 bases at V and 4 bases at J, with 8 bases in the middle. This CDR3 is built from 13 residues. Germline assignment: CDR1 SGDLS and CDR2 YYNGEE. The chain's CDR3 is CASSARQGNTIYF. Here the CDR3 DNA reads TGTGCCAGCAGCGCCAGACAGGGAAACACCATATATTTT. The variable domain in full, completed from reference TRBV9 and TRBJ1-3, reads DSGVTQTPKHLITATGQRVTLRCSPRSGDLSVYWYQQSLDQGLQFLIQYYNGEERAKGNILERFSAQQFPDLHSELNLSSLELGDSALYFCASSARQGNTIYFGEGSWLTVV.

The genes are TRBV5-1 and TRBJ2-3, with 10 bases aligning to TRBD1. Trimming took 4 bases from V and 2 from J; bases not matched to a gene: 7. This CDR3 has 16 residues. Per the germline V gene, CDR1 is SGHRS and CDR2 is YFSETQ. The CDR3, as DNA: TGCGCCAGCAGCCCTCAAGGACAGGGGGTCACAGATACGCAGTATTTT. Translated, it gives CASSPQGQGVTDTQYF.

The chain is built from TRBV19 and TRBJ1-3; weak D call: TRBD1 (6 bases). The CDR3 extends over 15 amino acids. Germline CDR1 reads LNHDA; CDR2 reads SQIVND (reference sequence). Trimming took off 8 bases at V and 4 bases at J, with 18 bases between the two ends. CDR3 DNA: TGTGCCAGTGCGGGCAGGGGATGGTCCGGAAACACCATATATTTT. It codes for CASAGRGWSGNTIYF.

In its sample, this clone was seen a few times. J is TRBJ1-4 and V is TRBV7-9, with 8 nucleotides matching TRBD1. The CDR3 length is 16 residues. Germline CDR1 is SEHNR and CDR2 is FQNEAQ (reference sequence). The junction had 6 bases not matched to a gene; V was cut back by 5 bases and J by 1 base. Here the CDR3 DNA reads TGTGCCAGCAGCAGAAGCGACAGGGGAACTAATGAAAAACTGTTTTTT. Translation: CASSRSDRGTNEKLFF.

As DNA, the CDR3 is TGTGCCAGCAGTCAACAGGAGTACACTGAAGCTTTCTTT. The encoded protein is CASSQQEYTEAFF. The chain is built from TRBV6-5 and TRBJ1-1; perhaps TRBD1 as D (5 bases). The germline V gene has CDR1 MNHEY and CDR2 SVGAGI. The V end was cut by 5 bases, the J end by 3 bases, with 10 bases between. The CDR3 is 13 residues long.

This clone showed up just once. The rearrangement links TRBV7-8 to TRBJ2-3, with 9 bases lining up with TRBD1. V lost 3 bases, J lost 3 bases, and 4 bases stayed unmatched. The V gene's germline CDR1 is SGHVS and CDR2 FQNEAQ. The CDR3 sequence is 15 residues long. CDR3 nucleotide sequence: TGTGCCAGCAGCTTGACAGGGGGGACGACAGATACGCAGTATTTT. Translated: CASSLTGGTTDTQYF.

This clone has a single count. The chain is built from TRBV7-9 and TRBJ1-2; D is unclear. The V gene lost 3 bases and the J gene lost 4 bases, with 12 bases spanning the gap. The germline CDR1 and CDR2 sequences are SEHNR and FQNEAQ (reference sequence). This CDR3 has 14 residues. In nucleotides, the CDR3 is TGTGCCAGCAGCTTGGCCTCGGGCCCCTATGGCTACACCTTC. It translates to CASSLASGPYGYTF.